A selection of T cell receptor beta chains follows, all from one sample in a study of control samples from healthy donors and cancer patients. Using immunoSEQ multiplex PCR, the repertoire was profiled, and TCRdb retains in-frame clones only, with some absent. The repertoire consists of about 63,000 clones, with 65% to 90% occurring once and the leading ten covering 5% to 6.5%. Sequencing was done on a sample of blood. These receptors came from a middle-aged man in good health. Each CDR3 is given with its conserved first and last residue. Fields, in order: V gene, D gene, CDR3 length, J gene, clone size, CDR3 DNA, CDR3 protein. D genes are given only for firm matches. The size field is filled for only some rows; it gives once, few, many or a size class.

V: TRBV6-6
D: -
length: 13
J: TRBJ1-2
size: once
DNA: TGTGCCAGCAGTTACGGGCAGGGCCTAGGCTACACCTTC
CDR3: CASSYGQGLGYTF

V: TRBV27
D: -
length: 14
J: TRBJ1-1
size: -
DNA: TGTGCCAGCAGATTTGGGACGGCGAACACTGAAGCTTTCTTT
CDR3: CASRFGTANTEAFF

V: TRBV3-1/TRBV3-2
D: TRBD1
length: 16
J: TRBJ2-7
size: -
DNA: TGTGCCAGCAGCCAAGTACGGAAGGACAGGGCGCAGCAGCAGTACTTC
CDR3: CASSQVRKDRAQQQYF

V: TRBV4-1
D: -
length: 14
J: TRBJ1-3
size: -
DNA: TGCGCCAGCAGCCAAATGGACTCTGGAAACACCATATATTTT
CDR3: CASSQMDSGNTIYF

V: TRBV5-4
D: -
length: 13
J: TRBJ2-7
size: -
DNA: TGTGCCAGCAGCACGGGGGTCCTCTACGAGCAGTACTTC
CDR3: CASSTGVLYEQYF

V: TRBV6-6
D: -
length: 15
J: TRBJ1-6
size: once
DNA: TGTGCCAGCAGTTATGGCCACTCTTCAAATTCACCCCTCCACTTT
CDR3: CASSYGHSSNSPLHF

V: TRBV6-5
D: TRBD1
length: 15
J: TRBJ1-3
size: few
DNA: TGTGCCAGCCGCTACCGGGACAGCTCTGGAAACACCATATATTTT
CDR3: CASRYRDSSGNTIYF

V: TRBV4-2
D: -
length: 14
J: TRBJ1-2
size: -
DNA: TGTGCCAGCAGCCAAGGTCTGGCTAACTATGGCTACACCTTC
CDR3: CASSQGLANYGYTF

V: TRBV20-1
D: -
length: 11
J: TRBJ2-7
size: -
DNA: TGCACTTCGGAGGTCCCCTACGAGCAGTACTTC
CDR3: CTSEVPYEQYF

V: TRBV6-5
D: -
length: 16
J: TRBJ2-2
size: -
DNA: TGTGCCAGCAGTTACTCGAATCGTGGGAGTTCCGGGGAGCTGTTTTTT
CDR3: CASSYSNRGSSGELFF

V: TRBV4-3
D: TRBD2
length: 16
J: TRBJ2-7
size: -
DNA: TGCGCCAGCAGCCAGGCGATGGCGGGAGGCCTGGGGGAGCAGTACTTC
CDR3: CASSQAMAGGLGEQYF